The rows below give T cell receptor beta chains drawn from one sample of a study of glioma-infiltrating T cells after dendritic cell vaccination. The table came from immunoSEQ multiplex PCR; TCRdb's copy has only in-frame clones and leaves some out. Of 91,000 or so clones listed, around 80% are singletons. The sequences come from blood, collected after dendritic cell vaccination. Receptor source: a human donor with glioblastoma. The CDR3 runs from the conserved cysteine through the conserved F or W. A D gene is named only where the DNA matches it firmly. Clone size is not always given. Where it is, it says once, few, many or a class for expanded clones.

clone size | D gene | J gene | V gene | CDR3 protein | CDR3 DNA
NA | NA | TRBJ2-1 | TRBV29-1 | CSVEHSYNEQFF | TGCAGCGTTGAACACTCCTACAATGAGCAGTTCTTC
NA | NA | TRBJ1-1 | TRBV21-1 | CASSEKCRAGGLLLSAF | TGTGCCAGCAGCGAAAAATGTCGGGCAGGGGGCCTTCTTTTATCCGCTTTT
NA | NA | TRBJ2-7 | TRBV5-1 | CASSLTNDYEQYF | TGCGCCAGCAGCCTGACTAATGACTACGAGCAGTACTTC
once | NA | TRBJ2-1 | TRBV6-1 | CASRKTHSFYNEQFF | TGTGCCAGCAGGAAAACCCACTCCTTCTACAATGAGCAGTTCTTC
NA | NA | TRBJ2-2 | TRBV27 | CASSILRVQNTGELFF | TGTGCCAGCAGTATACTAAGAGTACAAAACACCGGGGAGCTGTTTTTT
NA | NA | TRBJ1-4 | TRBV5-1 | CASSLERGGEKLFF | TGCGCCAGCAGCTTGGAAAGGGGCGGTGAAAAACTGTTTTTT
NA | TRBD2 | TRBJ2-1 | TRBV7-2 | CASSRLSSGPYNEQFF | TGTGCCAGCAGCCGTCTATCTAGCGGCCCCTACAATGAGCAGTTCTTC
NA | NA | TRBJ1-2 | TRBV6-1 | CASSSGQQNGYTF | TGTGCCAGCAGTTCAGGACAGCAAAATGGCTACACCTTC
NA | NA | TRBJ2-2 | TRBV7-9 | CASTASGATNTGELFF | TGTGCCAGCACCGCCTCAGGGGCTACGAACACCGGGGAGCTGTTTTTT
NA | NA | TRBJ1-1 | TRBV18 | CASSPRSGMNTEAFF | TGTGCCAGCTCACCCCGGTCGGGGATGAACACTGAAGCTTTCTTT
NA | TRBD2 | TRBJ2-6 | TRBV5-4 | CASSLVGGAGANVLTF | TGTGCCAGCAGCTTGGTCGGGGGGGCAGGGGCCAACGTCCTGACTTTC
NA | TRBD1 | TRBJ2-5 | TRBV6-5 | CASSSLGTGQETQYF | TGTGCCAGCAGCTCCCTCGGGACAGGACAAGAGACCCAGTACTTC
NA | TRBD2 | TRBJ2-7 | TRBV18 | CASSPPLALAGAFSYEQYF | TGTGCCAGCTCACCACCGCTGGCATTAGCGGGGGCCTTCTCCTACGAGCAGTACTTC
few | TRBD1 | TRBJ1-1 | TRBV7-8 | CASSWDRVNTEAFF | TGTGCCAGCAGCTGGGACAGGGTGAACACTGAAGCTTTCTTT
NA | TRBD2 | TRBJ2-3 | TRBV5-4 | CASSPDSGRDTQYF | TGTGCCAGCAGCCCCGACTCCGGGAGGGATACGCAGTATTTT
NA | NA | TRBJ1-1 | TRBV5-1 | CASSLARAEPMNTEAFF | TGCGCCAGCAGCTTGGCCAGGGCCGAACCAATGAACACTGAAGCTTTCTTT
NA | TRBD2 | TRBJ2-3 | TRBV10-3 | CAIRHNSGRGTDTQYF | TGTGCCATCAGGCATAATAGCGGGAGGGGCACAGATACGCAGTATTTT
NA | NA | TRBJ1-1 | TRBV18 | CASSPSLENTEAFF | TGTGCCAGCTCACCATCTTTAGAGAACACTGAAGCTTTCTTT
NA | TRBD1 | TRBJ1-6 | TRBV5-4 | CASSLLGQGLPSYNSPLHF | TGTGCCAGCAGCTTGCTCGGACAGGGATTACCCTCCTATAATTCACCCCTCCACTTT
NA | NA | TRBJ2-7 | TRBV10-3 | CAAGTQGFYEQYF | TGTGCCGCCGGGACTCAGGGTTTTTACGAGCAGTACTTC
NA | NA | TRBJ1-5 | TRBV6-1 | CASASSSGRDQPQHF | TGTGCCAGCGCCAGCAGCTCAGGGCGTGATCAGCCCCAGCATTTT
NA | NA | TRBJ2-5 | TRBV9 | CASSVGGTQETQYF | TGTGCCAGCAGCGTAGGGGGGACACAAGAGACCCAGTACTTC
NA | TRBD2 | TRBJ2-1 | TRBV2 | CASSEGLAGGPHFF | TGTGCCAGCAGTGAGGGACTAGCGGGGGGCCCCCACTTCTTC
NA | NA | TRBJ1-1 | TRBV10-3 | CAISDTLNTEAFF | TGTGCCATCAGTGACACTCTGAACACTGAAGCTTTCTTT
NA | NA | TRBJ2-5 | TRBV19 | CASSVQGWSETQYF | TGTGCCAGTAGTGTCCAGGGATGGAGCGAGACCCAGTACTTC
NA | NA | TRBJ1-2 | TRBV19 | CASSAQTGSSHYTF | TGTGCCAGTAGTGCCCAGACAGGTTCCTCCCACTACACCTTC
few | TRBD1 | TRBJ1-2 | TRBV6-5 | CASSYPDRGWGYTF | TGTGCCAGCAGTTACCCCGACAGGGGATGGGGCTACACCTTC
NA | TRBD1 | TRBJ1-5 | TRBV5-3 | CARSDRGPSNQPQHF | TGTGCCAGAAGCGACAGGGGTCCAAGCAATCAGCCCCAGCATTTT
NA | TRBD2 | TRBJ2-7 | TRBV19 | CASSPGTSGDYEQYF | TGTGCCAGTTCTCCGGGGACTAGCGGTGATTACGAGCAGTACTTC
few | NA | TRBJ1-3 | TRBV9 | CASSSGRGSGNTIYF | TGTGCCAGCAGCTCTGGGAGAGGATCTGGAAACACCATATATTTT
NA | NA | TRBJ1-2 | TRBV5-6 | CASSQRGSRRIVYGYTF | TGTGCCAGCAGCCAGCGGGGGTCTCGACGCATTGTCTATGGCTACACCTTC
NA | NA | TRBJ2-7 | TRBV10-1 | CGRGPLHEQYF | TGCGGGAGGGGACCCCTTCACGAGCAGTACTTC
NA | TRBD2 | TRBJ2-7 | TRBV5-1 | CASSFSGRVYEQYF | TGCGCCAGCAGCTTTAGCGGGAGAGTGTACGAGCAGTACTTC
NA | NA | TRBJ2-7 | TRBV6-6 | CASIGGTYYEQYF | TGTGCCAGCATCGGGGGTACGTACTACGAGCAGTACTTC
NA | NA | TRBJ1-2 | TRBV10-3 | CAISQDLTEHYGYTF | TGTGCCATCAGTCAAGACTTGACAGAGCACTATGGCTACACCTTC
NA | NA | TRBJ2-7 | TRBV2 | CASMKDYYEQYF | TGTGCCAGCATGAAGGATTACTACGAGCAGTACTTC
NA | NA | TRBJ1-1 | TRBV4-2 | CASSQDTQRQGLRNTEAFF | TGTGCCAGCAGCCAAGATACTCAGAGGCAGGGGCTGAGGAACACTGAAGCTTTCTTT
NA | TRBD1 | TRBJ1-2 | TRBV7-2 | CASSFGQGGGYTF | TGTGCCAGCAGCTTTGGACAGGGCGGAGGCTACACCTTC
NA | TRBD2 | TRBJ2-7 | TRBV5-8 | CASSLSLLAGDEQYF | TGTGCCAGCAGCTTGTCGTTACTAGCGGGAGACGAGCAGTACTTC